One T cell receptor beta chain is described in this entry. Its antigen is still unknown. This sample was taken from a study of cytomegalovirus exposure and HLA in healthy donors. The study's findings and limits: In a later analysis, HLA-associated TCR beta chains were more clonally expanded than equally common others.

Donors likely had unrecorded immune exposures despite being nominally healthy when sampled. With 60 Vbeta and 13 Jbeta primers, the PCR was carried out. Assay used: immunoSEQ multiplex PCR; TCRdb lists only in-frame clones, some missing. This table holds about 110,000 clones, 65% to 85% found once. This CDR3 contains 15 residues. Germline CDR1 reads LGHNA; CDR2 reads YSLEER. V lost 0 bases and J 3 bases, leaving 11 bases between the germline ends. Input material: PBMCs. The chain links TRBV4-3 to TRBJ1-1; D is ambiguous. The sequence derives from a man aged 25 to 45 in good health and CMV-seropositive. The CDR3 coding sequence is TGCGCCAGCAGCCAAGATCTCACGACACACACTGAAGCTTTCTTT. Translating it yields CASSQDLTTHTEAFF.